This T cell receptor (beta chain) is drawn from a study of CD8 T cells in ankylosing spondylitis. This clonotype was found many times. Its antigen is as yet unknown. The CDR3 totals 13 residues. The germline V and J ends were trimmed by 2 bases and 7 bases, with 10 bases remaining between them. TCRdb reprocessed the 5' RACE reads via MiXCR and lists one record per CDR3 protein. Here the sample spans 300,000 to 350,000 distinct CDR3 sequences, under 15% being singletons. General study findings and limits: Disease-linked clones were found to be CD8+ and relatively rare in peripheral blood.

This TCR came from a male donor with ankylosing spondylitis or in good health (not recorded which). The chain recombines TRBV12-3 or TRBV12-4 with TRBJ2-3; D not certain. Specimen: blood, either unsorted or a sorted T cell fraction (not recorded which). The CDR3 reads CASSLTTPHTQYF. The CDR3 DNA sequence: TGTGCCAGCAGTTTAACGACCCCCCATACGCAGTATTTT.